This T cell receptor (beta chain) was identified during a study of identical twins. This clonotype appeared many times. With template switching, a universal primer site was added, and the cDNA carried unique molecular identifiers. One entry per CDR3 protein results from TCRdb running MiXCR on the 5' RACE reads. Here the sample spans 500,000 to 600,000 distinct CDR3 sequences, roughly 21% being singletons. These data were also reused for a study on T cells expressing NK-cell markers. This second study notes: Seven sequenced donors out of eight were HCMV-seropositive, one seronegative.

Sequencing was performed on CD4+ T cells sorted from blood. The source is a woman aged 18-29 years in good health.

The CDR3 protein is CASSLSSAGRSTDTQYF. In nucleotides, the CDR3 is TGTGCCAGCAGCTTGAGTTCCGCTGGGAGAAGCACAGATACGCAGTATTTT. The genes are TRBV5-6 and TRBJ2-3, with D possibly being TRBD2 (5 bases). CDR3 length: 17 residues. CDR1 is SGHDT and CDR2 is YYEEEE in the germline V gene. Trimming removed 1 base at V and 0 bases at J, with 15 bases between.